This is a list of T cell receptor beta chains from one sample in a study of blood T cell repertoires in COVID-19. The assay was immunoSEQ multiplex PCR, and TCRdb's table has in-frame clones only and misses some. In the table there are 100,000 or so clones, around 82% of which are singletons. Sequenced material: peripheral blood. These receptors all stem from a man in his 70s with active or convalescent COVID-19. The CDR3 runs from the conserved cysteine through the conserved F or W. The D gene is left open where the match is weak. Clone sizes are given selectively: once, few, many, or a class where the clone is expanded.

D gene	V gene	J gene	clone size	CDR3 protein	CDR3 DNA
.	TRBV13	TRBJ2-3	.	CASSRGRDTDTQYF	TGTGCCAGCAGCAGGGGGCGGGACACAGATACGCAGTATTTT
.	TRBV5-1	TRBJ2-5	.	CASSRGMLGREETQYF	TGCGCCAGCAGCCGGGGGATGCTGGGGCGGGAAGAGACCCAGTACTTC
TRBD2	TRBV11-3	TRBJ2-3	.	CASSHTLWGLARTDTQYF	TGTGCCAGCAGCCACACCTTATGGGGACTAGCGAGGACAGATACGCAGTATTTT
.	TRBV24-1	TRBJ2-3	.	CATSEGGRGTVTDTQYF	TGTGCCACCAGTGAGGGGGGCCGAGGGACAGTCACAGATACGCAGTATTTT
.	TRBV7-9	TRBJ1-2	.	CASSRNGFGDGYTF	TGTGCCAGCAGCCGAAATGGGTTCGGGGATGGCTACACCTTC
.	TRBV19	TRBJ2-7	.	CASGAGRYEQYF	TGTGCGTCTGGGGCAGGGCGCTACGAGCAGTACTTC
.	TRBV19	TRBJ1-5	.	CASSIGVRNQPQHF	TGTGCCAGTAGTATCGGGGTTAGGAATCAGCCCCAGCATTTT
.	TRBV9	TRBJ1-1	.	CASSPSQGTEAFF	TGTGCCAGCAGCCCTAGTCAGGGGACTGAAGCTTTCTTT
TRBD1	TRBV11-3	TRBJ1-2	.	CASSPTGSYGYTF	TGTGCCAGCAGCCCGACAGGGTCCTATGGCTACACCTTC
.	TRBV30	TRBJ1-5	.	CAWSGLRSNQPQHF	TGTGCCTGGAGTGGTTTGAGGAGCAATCAGCCCCAGCATTTT
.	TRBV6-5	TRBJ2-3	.	CASSYSLADTQYF	TGTGCCAGCAGTTACTCCCTTGCGGATACGCAGTATTTT
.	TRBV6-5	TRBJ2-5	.	CASSYSMGRETQYF	TGTGCCAGCAGTTACTCGATGGGGCGAGAGACCCAGTACTTC
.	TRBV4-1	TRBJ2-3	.	CASNMAGSTDTQYF	TGCGCCAGCAATATGGCGGGAAGCACAGATACGCAGTATTTT
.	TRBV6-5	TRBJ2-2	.	CASSYQGNTGELFF	TGTGCCAGCAGTTACCAGGGTAACACCGGGGAGCTGTTTTTT
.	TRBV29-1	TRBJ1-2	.	CSVRVVYGYTF	TGCAGCGTTCGGGTAGTCTATGGCTACACCTTC
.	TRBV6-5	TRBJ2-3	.	CASSQNRVDTQYF	TGTGCCAGCAGCCAGAACAGAGTGGATACGCAGTATTTT
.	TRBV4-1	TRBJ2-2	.	CASSQAQGGVVVRELFF	TGCGCCAGCAGCCAAGCCCAAGGAGGGGTCGTGGTCCGGGAGCTGTTTTTT
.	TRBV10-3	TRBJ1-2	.	CAISEESPRYTF	TGTGCCATCAGTGAGGAAAGCCCACGCTACACCTTC
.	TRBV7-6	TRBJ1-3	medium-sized	CASSPREGWDTIYF	TGTGCCAGCAGCCCCCGGGAAGGGTGGGACACCATATATTTT
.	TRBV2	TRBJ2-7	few	CASSWDSAYEQYF	TGTGCCAGCAGTTGGGACTCCGCCTACGAGCAGTACTTC
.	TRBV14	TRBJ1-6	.	CASSPRGSNSPLHF	TGTGCCAGCAGCCCCAGGGGAAGCAATTCACCCCTCCACTTT
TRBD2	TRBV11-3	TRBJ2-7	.	CASSAEERGTYEQYF	TGTGCCAGCAGCGCCGAGGAGCGGGGGACCTACGAGCAGTACTTC